Listed below are T cell receptor beta chains from one sample, sequenced in a study of blood T cell repertoires in COVID-19. TCRdb's table, derived via immunoSEQ multiplex PCR, lists solely in-frame clones and lacks some. The sample has 300,000 to 450,000 clones; about 87% are singletons. The sample was PBMCs or T cells enriched from blood (not recorded which). These receptors came from a man aged 30 to 45 who had recovered from COVID-19. Each CDR3 is given with its conserved first and last residue. D genes are given only for firm matches. Rows may omit the clone size; those that give it use once, few, many or a size class.

J	size	V	D	DNA	CDR3
TRBJ2-6	-	TRBV9	-	TGTGCCAGCAGCGTGAGCTCTGGGGCCAACGTCCTGACTTTC	CASSVSSGANVLTF
TRBJ1-1	-	TRBV14	-	TGTGCCAGCAGCCGACAGAGGAACACTGAAGCTTTCTTT	CASSRQRNTEAFF
TRBJ1-2	-	TRBV7-8	TRBD1	TGTGCCAGCAGCCAGGGACAGGGGAACTATGGCTACACCTTC	CASSQGQGNYGYTF
TRBJ2-1	-	TRBV29-1	-	TGCAGCGTTGAAGGGGACACGATCTCCTACAATGAGCAGTTCTTC	CSVEGDTISYNEQFF
TRBJ2-2	-	TRBV20-1	TRBD1	TGCAGTGCTAGTAACCCGACAGGGGAACGTAACACCGGGGAGCTGTTTTTT	CSASNPTGERNTGELFF
TRBJ2-3	-	TRBV5-6	-	TGTGCCAGCAGCTCTCCCGCGGGAACGCAGTATTTT	CASSSPAGTQYF
TRBJ1-6	-	TRBV3-1/TRBV3-2	TRBD1	TGTGCCAGCAGCCGAGCCTTGACAGGGACCTATAATTCACCCCTCCACTTT	CASSRALTGTYNSPLHF
TRBJ1-5	-	TRBV6-1	-	TGTGCCAGCAGTGAATCGCGGGAGAGGCCCCAGCATTTT	CASSESRERPQHF
TRBJ1-2	-	TRBV19	-	TGTGCCAGTAGTATAGGTTTTGGACAGCCTTTGCTCTATGGCTACACCTTC	CASSIGFGQPLLYGYTF
TRBJ2-7	once	TRBV4-1	-	TGCGCCAGCAGCCCGGCTGACAGCTCCTACGAGCAGTACTTC	CASSPADSSYEQYF
TRBJ2-1	-	TRBV4-1	TRBD2	TGCGCCAGCAGCCAAGCGGGGGGGCGGTACAATGAGCAGTTCTTC	CASSQAGGRYNEQFF
TRBJ2-3	-	TRBV30	TRBD2	TGTGCCTGGAGCGGGGCTAGCGGGAGCACAGATACGCAGTATTTT	CAWSGASGSTDTQYF
TRBJ1-3	-	TRBV27	-	TGTGCCAGCAGTTTAAAGGGGCACTTCGGAAACACCATATATTTT	CASSLKGHFGNTIYF
TRBJ1-2	-	TRBV28	TRBD1	TGTGCCAGCAGTCCCCCCGGGACAGGGTTCCGTGGCTACACCTTC	CASSPPGTGFRGYTF